This T cell receptor beta chain was profiled in a study of blood T cell repertoires in COVID-19. Whole-study context: Sources were T cells, B-cell-depleted T cells, or PBMCs; the material itself was cDNA or gDNA.

Germline CDR1 SGHNT, CDR2 YYREEE (reference sequence). The CDR3 has 16 residues. Unmatched junction bases numbered 8, after V lost 4 bases and J lost 4 bases. Original analysis: Amplifying reference gene primers gave estimates of nucleated cell counts. The table came from immunoSEQ multiplex PCR; TCRdb's copy has only in-frame clones and leaves some out. Clonal size and the V and J genes are those of that table, whereas D and trimming came from the DNA. This sample carries approximately 290,000 clones, over 75% of them seen once, and the ten largest clones take more than 4%. There are a few counts of this clone. Those who participated ranged in age from 18 to 89 years and resided in 20 to 30 US areas. Participants reported their clinical history, and cohort assignment relied on those reports.

This sequence originates from a woman in her twenties or thirties who had recovered from COVID-19. The sequencing input was PBMCs or T cells enriched from blood (not recorded which). The chain carries TRBV5-4 and TRBJ1-4; the match to TRBD1 covers 9 bases. CDR3 sequence: CASSPGTGTFNEKLFF. CDR3 in DNA: TGTGCCAGCAGCCCCGGGACAGGGACTTTTAATGAAAAACTGTTTTTT.